This T cell receptor (beta chain) came from a study of blood T cell repertoires in COVID-19. Profiling relied on immunoSEQ multiplex PCR, and the TCRdb table lists in-frame clones only, not all of them. Of fewer than 700,000 clones listed, 85% to 90% are singletons. Sequenced material: peripheral blood. This receptor was taken from a woman aged 45-60 years with COVID-19, enrolled during active disease.

CDR3 DNA: TGTGCCAGCAGCTCAGGGGTTGGTGCTTTCTTT. Its translation is CASSSGVGAFF. The chain carries TRBV11-2 and TRBJ1-1; possibly TRBD1 for D (6 bases). CDR3 length equals 11 residues. Deletions cut 4 bases from V and 11 bases from J, with 11 bases between. The germline gives CDR1 SGHAT, CDR2 FQNNGV.